These T cell receptor beta chains were read from a single sample in a study of blood T cell repertoires in COVID-19. Sequenced by immunoSEQ multiplex PCR; TCRdb stores in-frame clones only, minus some. The data show 140,000 or so clones, approximately 80% seen once. The specimen was peripheral blood. These TCRs come from a woman aged 45-60 years with acute or convalescent COVID-19. Both conserved end residues are part of each CDR3. The order of the fields is V gene, J gene, D gene, clone size, CDR3 protein, CDR3 DNA. D genes are given only for firm matches. Not every row has a clone size; where given, it reads once, few, many or a size class.

>TRBV6-6|TRBJ1-1|TRBD1|few
CASRGRQGSNTEAFF
TGTGCCAGCAGGGGGAGACAGGGGTCGAACACTGAAGCTTTCTTT
>TRBV2|TRBJ2-3|TRBD2|-
CASSRSGEGDTQYF
TGTGCCAGCAGTCGAAGCGGGGAAGGGGATACGCAGTATTTT
>TRBV9|TRBJ2-5|TRBD2|few
CASSVDPSGGLETQYF
TGTGCCAGCAGCGTTGATCCTAGCGGGGGTTTGGAGACCCAGTACTTC
>TRBV6-5|TRBJ2-7|TRBD2|-
CASSSRTSVTYEQYF
TGTGCCAGCAGTTCCAGGACTAGCGTGACCTACGAGCAGTACTTC
>TRBV29-1|TRBJ2-7|-|-
CSAGRDSYEQYF
TGCAGCGCCGGGCGGGACTCCTACGAGCAGTACTTC
>TRBV5-1|TRBJ1-6|-|-
CASKPGHANSPLHF
TGCGCCAGCAAGCCAGGACACGCAAATTCACCCCTCCACTTT
>TRBV6-4|TRBJ1-2|-|-
CASSDSSKGANYGYTF
TGTGCCAGCAGTGATTCAAGCAAAGGGGCCAACTATGGCTACACCTTC
>TRBV2|TRBJ1-1|-|-
CASSDNPGRTGNTEAFF
TGTGCCAGCAGTGACAACCCCGGACGAACAGGGAACACTGAAGCTTTCTTT
>TRBV27|TRBJ2-2|-|-
CASSLSRVATGELFF
TGTGCCAGCAGTTTATCGAGGGTCGCGACCGGGGAGCTGTTTTTT
>TRBV11-2|TRBJ2-5|-|-
CASSIWTDNQETQYF
TGTGCCAGCAGCATCTGGACAGACAACCAAGAGACCCAGTACTTC
>TRBV7-3|TRBJ2-2|-|-
CASSFSTGELFF
TGTGCCAGCAGCTTTTCGACCGGGGAGCTGTTTTTT
>TRBV4-1|TRBJ2-3|TRBD2|-
CASSPRLAGEGIDTQYF
TGCGCCAGCAGCCCTAGACTAGCGGGGGAGGGTATAGATACGCAGTATTTT
>TRBV5-1|TRBJ2-7|TRBD1|-
CASSIGQGSYEQYF
TGCGCCAGCAGCATAGGACAGGGGTCCTACGAGCAGTACTTC
>TRBV3-1/TRBV3-2|TRBJ1-4|-|-
CASSQDSGWSEKLFF
TGTGCCAGCAGCCAAGATTCCGGTTGGTCGGAAAAACTGTTTTTT
>TRBV6-1|TRBJ1-5|-|few
CASSEISGQPQHF
TGTGCCAGCAGTGAAATCAGTGGTCAGCCCCAGCATTTT
>TRBV4-2|TRBJ2-1|-|-
CASSPRLDYNEQFF
TGTGCCAGCAGCCCCCGACTAGACTACAATGAGCAGTTCTTC
>TRBV12-3/TRBV12-4|TRBJ1-1|-|-
CASNFRGNTEAFF
TGTGCCAGCAACTTCAGGGGGAACACTGAAGCTTTCTTT
>TRBV5-1|TRBJ1-6|-|-
CASRRLENSPLHF
TGCGCCAGCAGGCGGCTGGAAAATTCACCCCTCCACTTT
>TRBV6-5|TRBJ1-2|-|-
CASGGRGGLHGYTF
TGTGCCAGCGGGGGACGCGGGGGTCTTCATGGCTACACCTTC
>TRBV7-3|TRBJ2-5|-|-
CASSTNAGVGETQYF
TGTGCCAGCAGCACAAACGCCGGGGTAGGAGAGACCCAGTACTTC
>TRBV6-2/TRBV6-3|TRBJ1-1|-|-
CASSTIGRDEAFF
TGTGCCAGCAGTACTATAGGACGGGATGAAGCTTTCTTT
>TRBV28|TRBJ2-3|TRBD2|-
CASSFGTSGGDTQYF
TGTGCCAGCAGTTTTGGGACTAGCGGGGGAGATACGCAGTATTTT
>TRBV7-2|TRBJ2-1|-|-
CASSLGLIIDEQFF
TGTGCCAGCAGCTTAGGACTAATTATCGATGAGCAGTTCTTC
>TRBV5-1|TRBJ2-5|-|-
CASSPTPGWEEETQYF
TGCGCCAGCAGCCCCACTCCGGGATGGGAGGAAGAGACCCAGTACTTC
>TRBV19|TRBJ2-1|TRBD1|-
CASIQGSSSYNEQFF
TGTGCCAGTATACAGGGGTCGAGCTCCTACAATGAGCAGTTCTTC
>TRBV4-1|TRBJ1-3|-|-
CASSQDQGTGWGGNTIYF
TGCGCCAGCAGCCAAGATCAGGGGACCGGTTGGGGCGGAAACACCATATATTTT
>TRBV7-2|TRBJ2-1|TRBD1|-
CASSSPGQGAHNEQFF
TGTGCCAGCAGCTCCCCGGGACAGGGGGCGCATAATGAGCAGTTCTTC
>TRBV7-2|TRBJ1-2|-|-
CASSQSYGYTF
TGTGCCAGCAGCCAATCCTATGGCTACACCTTC
>TRBV18|TRBJ1-1|-|-
CASSPSPGSEAFF
TGTGCCAGCTCACCCTCCCCAGGATCTGAAGCTTTCTTT
>TRBV7-6|TRBJ2-2|-|few
CASSPGHNLNTGELFF
TGTGCCAGCAGCCCGGGACACAACCTGAACACCGGGGAGCTGTTTTTT
>TRBV6-5|TRBJ1-4|TRBD1|-
CASSYSNRDRGGLFF
TGTGCCAGCAGTTATTCGAACCGGGACAGGGGGGGACTGTTTTTT
>TRBV2|TRBJ1-2|-|-
CASSAENYGYTF
TGTGCCAGCTCTGCGGAAAACTATGGCTACACCTTC
>TRBV25-1|TRBJ1-1|TRBD1|-
CASIPGGSMNTEAFF
TGTGCCAGCATTCCAGGGGGAAGCATGAACACTGAAGCTTTCTTT
>TRBV7-8|TRBJ1-5|TRBD1|-
CASSIGTDHQPQHF
TGTGCCAGCAGCATCGGGACAGACCATCAGCCCCAGCATTTT
>TRBV27|TRBJ1-4|-|-
CASSLQFATNEKLFF
TGTGCCAGCAGTCTTCAGTTTGCAACTAATGAAAAACTGTTTTTT
>TRBV7-9|TRBJ2-1|TRBD2|-
CASSFSPGTSGSSYNEQFF
TGTGCCAGCAGCTTTAGCCCCGGGACTAGCGGTTCCTCCTACAATGAGCAGTTCTTC
>TRBV7-9|TRBJ1-1|-|-
CASRSWTVNTEAFF
TGTGCCAGCAGGTCGTGGACAGTGAACACTGAAGCTTTCTTT
>TRBV9|TRBJ2-5|-|-
CASSVSPETQYF
TGTGCCAGCAGCGTTAGTCCGGAGACCCAGTACTTC
>TRBV5-1|TRBJ1-5|-|-
CASSFSLNQPQHF
TGCGCCAGCAGCTTCAGTCTCAATCAGCCCCAGCATTTT
>TRBV2|TRBJ1-5|-|-
CASSEAGRNNQPQHF
TGTGCCAGCAGTGAAGCTGGCAGAAACAATCAGCCCCAGCATTTT
>TRBV4-2|TRBJ2-3|-|-
CASSQDTSGGTTDTQYF
TGTGCCAGCAGCCAAGATACATCAGGGGGGACCACAGATACGCAGTATTTT
>TRBV5-1|TRBJ1-5|-|-
CASSLGDNQPQHF
TGCGCCAGCAGCTTGGGAGACAATCAGCCCCAGCATTTT
>TRBV6-5|TRBJ2-3|-|-
CASNRDNGNPDTQYF
TGTGCCAGCAATCGGGACAACGGTAACCCAGATACGCAGTATTTT